The sample holds a few counts of the clone carrying this T cell receptor (beta chain). The CDR3 is made up of 18 amino acids. The V gene's germline CDR1 is DFQATT and CDR2 SNEGSKA (reference sequence). J was trimmed by 1 base and V by 3 bases; bases with no gene match: 14. Unique molecular identifiers (one per individual cDNA molecule) were attached. Each CDR3 protein gets one entry after TCRdb re-called the 5' RACE reads with MiXCR. The sample lists about 56,000 distinct CDR3 sequences, about 15% occurring once. This record comes from a study of early T cells in non-severe SARS-CoV-2 infection. About the research overall: Investigators sequenced bulk RNA drawn from unsorted whole blood, and chains remained unpaired.

The sequencing used whole blood, collected at baseline. This sequence originates from an adult who was a healthcare worker with PCR-confirmed SARS-CoV-2 infection or an uninfected control (not recorded which). V and J are TRBV20-1 and TRBJ1-1; 10 bases are a match to TRBD1. Here the CDR3 reads CSASRSRDRGLGNTEAFF. The CDR3 nucleotides are TGCAGTGCTAGCCGCAGCCGGGACAGGGGATTGGGGAACACTGAAGCTTTCTTT.